The 9 T cell receptor beta chains listed next were all sequenced from one sample in a study of identifying expanded T cells in peripheral blood (dated by TCRdb to between 2018 and 2021). Library generation was performed with the immunoSEQ multiplex PCR assay. TCRdb provides this immuneACCESS table in a form limited to in-frame rearrangements. Some clones are lacking; in checked studies, under half of them reflect an unresolved V gene, and why the rest are absent is not known. The sample yields more than 45,000 clones; 89% were counted once. Clones ranked in the top ten supply roughly 3.5% of the sample. Sequenced: blood. The receptors come from a person between 18 and 75 years old in good health.

The J gene is TRBJ2-1, the V gene TRBV6-1, with a tentative D call TRBD1 (6 bases). The CDR3 is 14 amino acids. The V gene's germline CDR1 is MNHNS and CDR2 SASEGT. Deletions cut 6 bases from V and 3 bases from J, with 12 bases between. CDR3 sequence (DNA): TGTGCCAGCAGCGGCCGGGACATCTACAATGAGCAGTTCTTC. Protein: CASSGRDIYNEQFF.

This sequence joins TRBV28 and TRBJ2-1; 8 bases align to TRBD1. Germline CDR1 and CDR2: MDHEN and SYDVKM. CDR3 length equals 14 residues. Trimming at V came to 2 bases and at J to 4 bases, leaving 1 base not matched to a gene. The CDR3 reads CASSLGTGYNEQFF. The CDR3 nucleotides read TGTGCCAGCAGTTTAGGGACAGGATACAATGAGCAGTTCTTC.

This chain uses TRBV19 with TRBJ1-2; no definite D call. Trimming removed 4 bases at V and 4 bases at J, with 10 bases between. Germline-derived CDR1 and CDR2 are LNHDA and SQIVND (reference sequence). The CDR3 covers 13 residues. The DNA of the CDR3 is TGTGCCAGTAGTAGCACCGATTCCTATGGCTACACCTTC. It translates to CASSSTDSYGYTF.

The V gene is TRBV9, the J gene TRBJ1-1; no definite D call. V was pared by 4 bases and J by 7 bases, with 14 bases between. Looked up from germline, CDR1 is SGDLS and CDR2 is YYNGEE. The CDR3 covers 13 residues. The CDR3 sequence is CASSFRTNGEAFF. Here the CDR3 DNA reads TGTGCCAGCAGCTTTCGGACGAACGGTGAAGCTTTCTTT.

The count of this clone is one. The chain uses TRBV6-1 and TRBJ2-6; D is possibly TRBD1 (5 bases). The CDR3 length is 16 residues. Trimming removed 2 bases from V and 3 bases from J, with 11 bases in between. From germline, CDR1 is MNHNS and CDR2 SASEGT. The CDR3 coding sequence is TGTGCCAGCAGTGAAAAAAGGGGAAGTGGGGCCAACGTCCTGACTTTC. It codes for CASSEKRGSGANVLTF.

This clone was detected only once. The gene calls are TRBV7-2 and TRBJ2-2, with 7 bases fitting TRBD2. V shed 1 base, J shed 4 bases, and the junction held 6 bases outside the gene matches. CDR3 size: 16 residues. In germline, CDR1 is SGHTA, CDR2 FQGNSA. CDR3 DNA sequence: TGTGCCAGCAGCTTAGAATCTCCGGGGGGCACCGGGGAGCTGTTTTTT. Its translation is CASSLESPGGTGELFF.

This clone was seen only once. The chain is built from TRBV9 and TRBJ2-2; TRBD1 aligns across 7 bases. V gave up 2 bases and J gave up 7 bases; unmatched junction bases: 2. This CDR3 contains 13 residues. In germline, CDR1 is SGDLS, CDR2 YYNGEE. CDR3 sequence reads: CASSVRGLGELFF. CDR3 nucleotide sequence: TGTGCCAGCAGCGTGAGGGGGCTCGGGGAGCTGTTTTTT.

CDR3 amino acids: CASSFGQGGLAGAYEQYF. CDR3 DNA: TGTGCCAGCAGCTTCGGACAGGGCGGACTAGCGGGGGCCTACGAGCAGTACTTC. The V and J genes are TRBV7-9 and TRBJ2-7, with 13 bases fitting TRBD2. There are 18 residues in the CDR3. Germline assignment: CDR1 SEHNR and CDR2 FQNEAQ (reference sequence). Trimming took 3 bases from V and 2 from J; bases not matched to a gene: 10.

The chain carries TRBV5-6 and TRBJ1-2; 8 bases agree with TRBD1. The CDR3 loop spans 12 amino acids. The V segment lost 5 bases and the J segment 7 bases; nucleotides outside the gene matches: 4. Per the germline V gene, CDR1 is SGHDT and CDR2 is YYEEEE. CDR3: CASSPGGFGYTF. CDR3 coding DNA: TGTGCCAGCAGTCCAGGGGGCTTTGGCTACACCTTC.